Sequencing of this T cell receptor beta chain was carried out in a study of spatial heterogeneity in lung cancer. This clonotype was counted at least ten times. A single record per CDR3 protein comes from TCRdb applying MiXCR to the 5' RACE reads. The sample gives fewer than 65,000 distinct CDR3 sequences, approximately 6% of which show up once; about 15% is in the top ten. As to time point: sample taken at primary tumor resection. V was cut by 3 bases and J by 2 bases, with 9 bases left in between. Looked up from germline, CDR1 is SQVTM and CDR2 is ANQGSEA. The CDR3 length is 13 residues. The chain recombines TRBV29-1 with TRBJ2-3; unclear D gene. The source is a female donor with early-stage non-small cell lung cancer. The source was PBMCs, collected at surgery. The CDR3 region is CSVDEALTDTQYF. The CDR3 DNA is TGCAGCGTTGACGAGGCGCTCACAGATACGCAGTATTTT.